What follows is one T cell receptor beta chain and its context. One Seattle source followed patients from active infection through their disease course. This sample is drawn from a study of blood T cell repertoires in COVID-19. Study information: COVID-19 samples, acute and convalescent, were from the United States, Italy and Spain. T cells, B-cell-depleted T cells, or PBMCs supplied cDNA or gDNA.

Using immunoSEQ multiplex PCR, the repertoire was profiled, and TCRdb retains in-frame clones only, with some absent. The data hold about 56,000 clones, with roughly 89% observed a single time. After removal of 6 bases from V and 4 bases from J, the junction contained 2 bases not matched to a gene. The germline gives CDR1 SGHNT, CDR2 YENEEA. The CDR3 length is 13 residues. This clonotype was obtained from a woman aged 55-75 years with COVID-19, enrolled during active disease. Sequences were obtained from peripheral blood. The chain carries TRBV11-3 and TRBJ2-5, with 10 nucleotides matching TRBD1. The CDR3 protein is CASRRTGGETQYF. CDR3 DNA sequence: TGTGCCAGCAGGCGGACAGGGGGAGAGACCCAGTACTTC.